The sequence of this T cell receptor (beta chain) was determined in a study of T-cell reconstitution after alpha-beta-depleted transplantation in children. During its preparation, the TCRbeta library received unique molecular identifiers. TCRdb processed the PCR reads anew with MiXCR; each CDR3 protein has one entry. The top ten clones hold roughly 35% of a sample with just over 200,000 distinct CDR3 sequences, about 8.7% of them seen once. Study-wide results and limits: Some patients' high day-60 TCRbeta diversity was traced to surviving recipient T cells and thymic progenitors. Two months or so post-transplant, alpha-beta T cells reportedly derived from several hundred expanded graft clones. T-cell counts and diversity at one year post-transplant came mainly from newly produced T cells.

Many counts were recorded for this clonotype. Its target is not known. The CDR3 totals 13 residues. V shed 6 bases, J shed 2 bases, and the junction held 6 bases outside the gene matches. Germline lookup yields CDR1 SQVTM and CDR2 ANQGSEA. The rearrangement joins TRBV29-1 to TRBJ2-7, with 8 bases that match TRBD1. The receptor comes from a male patient between 2 and 9 years old who had a stem cell transplant for acute myeloid leukemia, so the T cells may come from the graft donor. Sequencing used PBMCs, mostly from graft donor cells, obtained 360 days after TCRalphabeta/CD19-depleted stem cell transplant. CDR3 nucleotides: TGCAGCGTCACCGGGACAGGCCCCTACGAGCAGTACTTC. Translation gives CSVTGTGPYEQYF.